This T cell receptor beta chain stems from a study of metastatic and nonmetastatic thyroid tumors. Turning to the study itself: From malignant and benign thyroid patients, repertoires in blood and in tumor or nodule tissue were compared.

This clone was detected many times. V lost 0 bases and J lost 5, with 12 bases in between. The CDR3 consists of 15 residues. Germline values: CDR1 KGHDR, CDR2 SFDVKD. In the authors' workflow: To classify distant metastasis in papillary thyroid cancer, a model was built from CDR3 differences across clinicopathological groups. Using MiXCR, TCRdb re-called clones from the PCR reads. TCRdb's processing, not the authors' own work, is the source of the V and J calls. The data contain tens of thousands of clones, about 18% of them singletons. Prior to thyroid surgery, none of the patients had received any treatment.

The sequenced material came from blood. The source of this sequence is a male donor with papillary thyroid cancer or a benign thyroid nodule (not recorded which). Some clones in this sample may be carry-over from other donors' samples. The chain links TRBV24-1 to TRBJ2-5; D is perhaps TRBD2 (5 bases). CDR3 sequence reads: CATSDLRGGMETQYF. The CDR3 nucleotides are TGTGCCACCAGTGATTTGCGGGGTGGGATGGAGACCCAGTACTTC.